Below are 21 T cell receptor beta chains sequenced from a single sample in a study of regulatory T cells in long-lasting Graves disease. TCR beta libraries were built with iRepertoire HTBI primers and Arm-PCR of CDR3 regions. TCRdb recomputed calls from the multiplex PCR reads with MiXCR, one row per CDR3 protein. The table lists hundreds of thousands of distinct CDR3 sequences, 16% of them singletons. Time point noted: newly diagnosed GD, antithyroid drugs for less than 3 months. Researchers made the TCR library from RNA that was extracted from PBMCs. The data were also submitted as part of a second study, on T cells in Graves' hyperthyroidism and ophthalmopathy.

This sample comprised peripheral blood mononuclear cells (PBMCs), obtained at new diagnosis, from a patient treated with antithyroid drugs. These receptor sequences come from a middle-aged man with Graves disease.

The rearrangement links TRBV12-3 or TRBV12-4 to TRBJ2-1; 10 positions agree with TRBD1. The CDR3 contains 14 residues. Unmatched junction bases numbered 3, after V lost 6 bases and J lost 4 bases. The CDR3 spells CASRGQGVYNEQFF. As DNA, the CDR3 is TGTGCCAGCAGAGGACAGGGGGTTTACAATGAGCAGTTCTTC.

This clonotype was observed many times. V gene TRBV30 combines with J gene TRBJ1-1, with D maybe TRBD1 (6 bases). The CDR3 consists of 13 residues. The V gene lost 6 bases and the J gene lost 0 bases, with 11 bases spanning the gap. Germline CDR1 is GTSNPN and CDR2 is SVGIG (reference sequence). For the CDR3, the DNA is TGTGCCTGCTATAGGGACATGAACACTGAAGCTTTCTTT. It is translated as CACYRDMNTEAFF.

Many counts were recorded for this clonotype. This sequence joins TRBV4-1 and TRBJ2-7, with a tentative D call TRBD2 (6 bases). The V end lost 0 bases, the J end lost 3 bases, and 15 bases lay between the germline ends. The germline CDR1 and CDR2 sequences are MGHRA and YSYEKL. The CDR3 is 16 residues long. The DNA for the CDR3 is TGCGCCAGCAGCCAAGATGGTTGGAGGGACGACTACGAGCAGTACTTC. It encodes CASSQDGWRDDYEQYF.

V gene TRBV6-5 combines with J gene TRBJ1-4, with unresolved D. Germline lookup yields CDR1 MNHEY and CDR2 SVGAGI. The CDR3 runs 15 residues. Between the trimmed V and J ends, which lost 0 bases and 8 bases, there was a span of 13 bases. This CDR3 reads CASSYSAGAIEKLFF. CDR3 bases: TGTGCCAGCAGTTACTCGGCAGGCGCTATAGAAAAACTGTTTTTT.

This clonotype was seen repeatedly, ten times or more. The chain joins TRBV7-2 to TRBJ2-7; 7 nucleotides line up with TRBD1. V lost 5 bases to trimming and J lost 3 bases; unmatched junction nucleotides: 7. There are 14 residues in the CDR3. Looked up from germline, CDR1 is SGHTA and CDR2 is FQGNSA. CDR3 DNA: TGTGCCAGCAGCCTGCGCCAGGGGGACTACGAGCAGTACTTC. This encodes CASSLRQGDYEQYF.

The sample holds many counts of this clonotype. CDR3 protein: CASSLVGQRSYEQYF. CDR3 bases: TGCGCCAGCAGCTTGGTGGGACAGCGCTCCTACGAGCAGTACTTC. This chain links TRBV5-1 with TRBJ2-7; the match to TRBD1 covers 7 bases. The CDR3 is 15 residues long. V was pared by 0 bases and J by 0 bases, with 3 bases of the junction left unmatched. CDR1 and CDR2 (germline): SGHRS, YFSETQ.

V gene TRBV7-9 combines with J gene TRBJ2-1; TRBD1 matches at 10 bases. The length of the CDR3 is 14 residues. V dropped 8 bases and J dropped 6; count of bases not matched to a gene: 7. Germline-derived CDR1 and CDR2 are SEHNR and FQNEAQ (reference sequence). The CDR3 DNA sequence: TGTGCCAGCGCAACGGGGGACAGGGGCAATGAGCAGTTCTTC. It yields the protein CASATGDRGNEQFF.

Notes on this clonotype: A far larger clone is off by one base, so a read error is likely. V is TRBV30 and J is TRBJ2-7, with D tentatively TRBD2 (6 bases). V lost 1 base and J lost 7, with 17 bases in between. Germline V gene lookup returns CDR1 GTSNPN and CDR2 SVGIG (reference sequence). The CDR3 runs to 14 residues. The CDR3 protein is CAWSDGSSYNEQYF. CDR3 coding DNA: TGTGCCTGGAGTGACGGGAGCTCCTACAATGAGCAGTACTTC.

This clonotype occurred many times. V gene TRBV7-3 combines with J gene TRBJ2-1, with TRBD2 identical over 9 bases. V lost 3 bases to trimming and J lost 9 bases; unmatched junction nucleotides: 12. The germline V gene encodes CDR1 SGHTA and CDR2 FQGTGA. The CDR3 totals 16 residues. This CDR3 is CASSFGGPSGVGEQFF. The DNA for the CDR3 is TGTGCCAGCAGCTTTGGGGGGCCTAGCGGGGTGGGTGAGCAGTTCTTC.

At least ten counts were recorded for this clonotype. CDR3: CASSLATGYMNTEAFF. In nucleotides, the CDR3 is TGTGCCAGCAGCTTAGCTACGGGGTACATGAACACTGAAGCTTTCTTT. This chain joins TRBV7-2 and TRBJ1-1; D gene unclear. The CDR3 contains 16 residues. The V and J ends lost 0 bases and 0 bases respectively, with 11 bases between them. The V gene's germline CDR1 is SGHTA and CDR2 FQGNSA.

This clonotype was seen ten or more times. The rearrangement uses TRBV5-6 and TRBJ1-5, with unresolved D. The V end lost 1 base, the J end lost 1 base, and 3 bases lay between the germline ends. The CDR3 sequence is 13 residues long. The germline gives CDR1 SGHDT, CDR2 YYEEEE. This chain's CDR3 is CASSLKSNQPQHF. The CDR3, as DNA: TGTGCCAGCAGCTTGAAGAGCAATCAGCCCCAGCATTTT.

This chain links TRBV4-2 with TRBJ1-5; 8 bases map to TRBD1. The CDR3 loop spans 14 amino acids. Trimming at V came to 4 bases and at J to 4 bases, leaving 3 bases not matched to a gene. Germline V gene data show CDR1 as LGHNA and CDR2 as YNFKEQ. The CDR3 nucleotides read TGTGCCAGCAGCCCCTACAGGGGGAATCAGCCCCAGCATTTT. Its translation is CASSPYRGNQPQHF.

This clonotype was picked up many times. The V and J genes are TRBV2 and TRBJ1-6, with 8 bases aligning to TRBD1. The CDR3 totals 14 residues. Losses at the gene ends were 8 bases for V and 7 bases for J; bases not matched to a gene: 7. Germline CDR1 is SNHLY and CDR2 is FYNNEI. The CDR3 spells CASRWTGKNSPLHF. The CDR3 DNA is TGTGCCAGCCGATGGACAGGGAAAAATTCACCCCTCCACTTT.

There are a few counts of this clonotype. The chain employs TRBV28 and TRBJ1-2; TRBD1 might be the D (6 bases). Germline V CDR1 and CDR2: MDHEN, SYDVKM. CDR3 length: 16 amino acids. Trimming removed 1 base at V and 4 bases at J, with 16 bases between. The CDR3 is CASSLSWGLRSYGYTF. CDR3 DNA: TGTGCCAGCAGTTTATCGTGGGGGCTCCGATCCTATGGCTACACCTTC.

At least ten counts were recorded for this clonotype. The V call is TRBV6-1, the J call TRBJ2-6; 10 nucleotides agree with TRBD1. V lost 11 bases to trimming and J lost 0 bases; unmatched junction nucleotides: 10. The CDR3 contains 17 residues. Germline CDR1 and CDR2: MNHNS and SASEGT. The CDR3, as DNA: TGTGCCTGGGGACAGGGGACGGATCTCTCTGGGGCCAACGTCCTGACTTTC. It codes for CAWGQGTDLSGANVLTF.

The genes are TRBV7-2 and TRBJ2-4; D perhaps matches TRBD1 (5 bases). The CDR3 spans 14 residues. With 5 bases removed from V and 2 bases from J, the gap between germline ends came to 10 bases. Germline V CDR1 and CDR2: SGHTA, FQGNSA. CDR3: CASSNGHTKNIQYF. CDR3 DNA: TGTGCCAGCAGCAACGGACATACCAAAAACATTCAGTACTTC.

This clonotype was counted only a few times. The rearrangement links TRBV5-1 to TRBJ2-3; 14 bases match TRBD2. The germline V gene encodes CDR1 SGHRS and CDR2 YFSETQ. The length of the CDR3 is 17 residues. The V segment lost 4 bases and the J segment 5 bases; nucleotides outside the gene matches: 9. CDR3 residues: CASSVGLAGAFLDTQYF. The CDR3 DNA sequence: TGCGCCAGCAGCGTGGGACTAGCGGGGGCCTTCTTAGATACGCAGTATTTT.

The J gene is TRBJ1-2, the V gene TRBV12-3 or TRBV12-4, with no clear D. V gave up 4 bases and J gave up 0 bases, with 6 bases separating them. CDR3 size: 13 residues. The CDR3 reads CASSSEPNYGYTF. CDR3 coding DNA: TGTGCCAGCAGTTCGGAACCTAACTATGGCTACACCTTC.

This clonotype has a count of ten or more. The V call is TRBV6-2 or TRBV6-3, the J call TRBJ2-7, with TRBD2 identical over 10 bases. The CDR3 sequence is 15 residues long. Germline lookup yields CDR1 MNHEY and CDR2 SVGEGT. Trimming took 1 base from V and 3 from J; bases not matched to a gene: 3. The CDR3: CASSYFSSGGYEQYF. The CDR3 DNA reads as TGTGCCAGCAGTTACTTCTCTAGCGGGGGCTACGAGCAGTACTTC.

Only a few counts were recorded for this clonotype. The CDR3 DNA follows: TGCGCCAGCAGCTTGGCCGACCGGACTGAAGCTTTCTTT. Its protein is CASSLADRTEAFF. The chain is built from TRBV5-1 and TRBJ1-1; D is ambiguous. Germline CDR1 reads SGHRS; CDR2 reads YFSETQ. Deletions cut 0 bases from V and 5 bases from J, with 8 bases between. The CDR3 loop spans 13 amino acids.

The rearrangement joins TRBV2 to TRBJ2-3; 9 nucleotides match TRBD2. Germline CDR1 and CDR2: SNHLY and FYNNEI. CDR3 length: 16 amino acids. J lost 0 bases, V lost 6 bases, and 7 bases had no gene match. Here the CDR3 reads CASRVIGTSSTDTQYF. For the CDR3, the DNA is TGTGCCAGCAGGGTAATCGGGACTAGCAGCACAGATACGCAGTATTTT.